This entry describes one T cell receptor (beta chain). Its antigen remains unidentified. The data were obtained in a study of CD8 T cells in Susac syndrome. Study-wide results and caveats: The authors acknowledged that the study's TCR sequencing and HLA analysis involved relatively few individuals.

RNA amounts of about 0.5 to 1 ug underwent reverse transcription with random hexamers. Amplification of the TCR beta CDR3 was carried out by immunoSEQ multiplex PCR, which spanned a total of 54 Vbeta and 13 Jbeta segments. Each CDR3 protein gets one entry after TCRdb re-called the immunoSEQ multiplex PCR reads with MiXCR. Here the sample spans approximately 230,000 distinct CDR3 sequences, about 94% being singletons. The study sequenced TCR beta in blood CD8+ and CD4+ T cells. Negative isolation was used for CD8+ and CD4+ T cells and FACS enrichment for TEMRA cells. The ends lost 3 bases at V and 5 bases at J; junction bases unmatched: 7. The CDR3 length is 16 residues. CDR1 and CDR2 (germline): KGHDR, SFDVKD.

The receptor was isolated from a human donor with multiple sclerosis. Sequencing was done on a sample of CD4+ T cells from PBMCs. The rearrangement uses TRBV24-1 and TRBJ2-1; TRBD2 agrees at 9 bases. CDR3 amino acids: CATSDPQAGGNNEQFF. DNA for the CDR3: TGTGCCACCAGTGATCCCCAAGCGGGGGGTAACAATGAGCAGTTCTTC.